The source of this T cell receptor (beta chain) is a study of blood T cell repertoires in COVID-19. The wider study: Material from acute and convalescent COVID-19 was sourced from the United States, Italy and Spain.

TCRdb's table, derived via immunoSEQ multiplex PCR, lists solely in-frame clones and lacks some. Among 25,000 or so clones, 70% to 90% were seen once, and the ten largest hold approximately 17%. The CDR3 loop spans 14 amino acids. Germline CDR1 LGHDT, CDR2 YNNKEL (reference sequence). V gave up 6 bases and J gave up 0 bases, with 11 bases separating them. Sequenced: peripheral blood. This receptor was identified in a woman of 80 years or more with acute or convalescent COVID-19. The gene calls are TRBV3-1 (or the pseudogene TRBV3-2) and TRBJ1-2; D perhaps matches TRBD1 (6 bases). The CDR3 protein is CASRPQGTNYGYTF. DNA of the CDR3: TGTGCCAGCAGACCACAGGGTACTAACTATGGCTACACCTTC.